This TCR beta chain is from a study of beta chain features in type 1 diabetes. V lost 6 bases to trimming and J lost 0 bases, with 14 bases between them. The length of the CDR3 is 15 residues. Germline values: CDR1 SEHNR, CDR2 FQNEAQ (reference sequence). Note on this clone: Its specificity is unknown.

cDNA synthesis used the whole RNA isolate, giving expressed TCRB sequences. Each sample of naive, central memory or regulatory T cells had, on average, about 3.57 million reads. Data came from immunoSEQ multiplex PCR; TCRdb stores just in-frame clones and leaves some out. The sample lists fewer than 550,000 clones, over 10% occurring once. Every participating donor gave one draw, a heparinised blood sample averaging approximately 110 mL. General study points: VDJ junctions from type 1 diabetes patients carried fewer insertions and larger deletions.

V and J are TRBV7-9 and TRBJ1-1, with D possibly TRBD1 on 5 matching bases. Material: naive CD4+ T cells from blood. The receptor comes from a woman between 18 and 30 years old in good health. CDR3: CASRSRQSLNTEAFF. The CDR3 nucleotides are TGTGCCAGCAGAAGCCGACAGAGCCTGAACACTGAAGCTTTCTTT.